The 4 T cell receptor beta chains below all came from one sample that was sequenced in a study of T cell responses to AZD1222 COVID-19 vaccine. The assay was immunoSEQ multiplex PCR, and TCRdb's table has in-frame clones only and misses some. The data contain under 130,000 clones, roughly 87% of them singletons. The sequences come from peripheral blood, collected 28 days after the second AZD1222 dose. The receptors were sampled from an adult who received the AZD1222 COVID-19 vaccine.

This sequence joins TRBV30 and TRBJ1-1; 7 bases map to TRBD1. The CDR3 runs 13 residues. Germline V CDR1 and CDR2: GTSNPN, SVGIG (reference sequence). Trimming removed 2 bases from V and 4 bases from J; junction bases left unmatched: 4. CDR3 in DNA: TGTGCCTGGAGTCGACAGGGAGGCACTGAAGCTTTCTTT. Encoded protein: CAWSRQGGTEAFF.

The CDR3, as DNA: TGCGCCAGCAGCCTATACACAGGGGCTGGGGCCAACGTCCTGACTTTC. Its protein product is CASSLYTGAGANVLTF. J is TRBJ2-6 and V is TRBV5-1; 7 positions match TRBD1. In germline, CDR1 is SGHRS, CDR2 YFSETQ. V lost 4 bases to trimming and J lost 2 bases; unmatched junction nucleotides: 6. The CDR3 consists of 16 residues.

This clone was recorded once. This rearrangement joins TRBV18 to TRBJ1-5; 8 nucleotides agree with TRBD1. V trimming: 3 bases; J trimming: 7 bases; junction bases outside the gene matches: 11. Per the germline V gene, CDR1 is KGHSH and CDR2 is LQKENI. This CDR3 spans 16 amino acids. DNA of the CDR3: TGTGCCAGCTCACCGCAGGCCAGGGGGCAGGGACAGCCCCAGCATTTT. Amino acids: CASSPQARGQGQPQHF.

The rearrangement links TRBV11-3 to TRBJ2-1; 7 bases match TRBD2. This CDR3 comprises 16 residues. With V trimmed by 5 bases and J by 4 bases, 11 bases remained unmatched. Looked up from germline, CDR1 is SGHNT and CDR2 is YENEEA. The CDR3 DNA reads TGTGCCAGCAGCCTCATGGGGGGAGGGCCTTACAATGAGCAGTTCTTC. It yields the protein CASSLMGGGPYNEQFF.